The clone carrying this TCR beta chain was detected ten times or more. TCRdb recomputed calls from the RACE reads with MiXCR, one row per CDR3 protein. The sample records tens of thousands of distinct CDR3 sequences, 9.8% being singletons. This entry comes from a study of human T cells and chemical hapten exposure. Sample time point: patch test 1, 2 weeks after DPC sensitization. Treatment given: therapeutic diphenylcyclopropenone sensitization with weekly scalp DPC. Germline lookup yields CDR1 SGHNT and CDR2 YYREEE (reference sequence). CDR3 length: 16 residues. V lost 4 bases to trimming and J lost 7 bases, with 18 bases between them.

The rearrangement joins TRBV5-4 to TRBJ1-6; a possible D gene is TRBD1 (6 bases). Sample: whole blood, taken in connection with sensitization to the hapten diphenylcyclopropenone (DPC). The clonotype comes from a middle-aged woman with alopecia areata. Some clones in this sample may be carry-over from other donors' samples. CDR3 sequence (DNA): TGTGCCAGCAGCGCCGGGGGGGCAGGGCGAAATTCACCCCTCCACTTT. Its translation: CASSAGGAGRNSPLHF.